This note documents a single T cell receptor beta chain sequence. Its antigen is unidentified. One junction end disagrees with the germline gene, perhaps due to a read error. Each of the donors was a healthy bone marrow donor. The data originate from a study of cytomegalovirus exposure and HLA in healthy donors. This CDR3 is 12 amino acids long. CDR1 and CDR2 from the germline V gene are SGHTA and FQGNSA. Both 60 Vbeta primers and 13 Jbeta primers went into the PCR. Assay: immunoSEQ multiplex PCR; the TCRdb copy retains only in-frame clones and omits some. The data contain under 200,000 clones, 80% of them singletons. Whole-study findings and limits: TCR beta sequences reportedly predicted the HLA-A and HLA-B alleles of most subjects accurately. The study dropped some indistinguishable V segments, TRBV6-2 and TRBV6-3 among them. Per a later analysis, HLA-associated TCR beta chains showed more clonal expansion than other, equally common TCR beta chains.

The material sequenced was PBMCs. The chain combines TRBV7-2 with TRBJ2-1; 9 nucleotides line up with TRBD1. The sequence derives from a man younger than 45 in good health and CMV-seronegative. The CDR3 protein is CASSSSGTGRIF. CDR3 nucleotide sequence: TGTGCCAGCAGCTCCTCCGGGACAGGGAGAATCTTC. The full variable domain, completed using reference TRBV7-2 and TRBJ2-1, is GAGVSQSPSNKVTEKGKDVELRCDPISGHTALYWYRQSLGQGLEFLIYFQGNSAPDKSGLPSDRFSAERTGGSVSTLTIQRTQQEDSAVYLCASSSSGTGRIFGPGTRLTVL.